The present TCR beta chain was sequenced within a study of cytomegalovirus exposure and HLA in healthy donors. Notes on the study in general: An assumption of roughly uniform sequencing depth across donors underlay the presence/absence analyses. Earlier analysis looked at TCR beta V segments, and most were productive about 90% or about 30% of the time. In vitro data verified a few CMV-associated chains as specific for CMV antigens.

Worth noting for this clone: Its antigen is still unknown.

The PCR ran on 60 Vbeta and 13 Jbeta primers. This table comes from immunoSEQ multiplex PCR, and its TCRdb copy is limited to in-frame clones, with some not included. The profile covers about 180,000 clones, with about 79% appearing a single time and 1.2% taken by the ten largest. Sequencing was done on a sample of PBMCs. The source of this sequence is a girl aged 2 to 10 in good health and CMV-seropositive.

The CDR3 sequence is CAIRGLAGETQYF. The DNA of the CDR3 is TGTGCCATCAGAGGGCTAGCTGGGGAGACCCAGTACTTC. The genes are TRBV10-3 and TRBJ2-5; D is perhaps TRBD2 (5 bases). Germline lookup yields CDR1 ENHRY and CDR2 SYGVKD. With 6 bases removed from V and 5 bases from J, the gap between germline ends came to 13 bases. The CDR3 totals 13 residues.